One sample yielded the 22 T cell receptor beta chains listed below, sequenced in a study of T-cell reconstitution after alpha-beta-depleted transplantation in children. Unique molecular identifiers were built into the TCRbeta library. TCRdb recomputed calls from the PCR reads with MiXCR, one row per CDR3 protein. The table has 330,000 or so distinct CDR3 sequences, around 7.1% seen once. For these receptors, no antigen is known. General study results and limits: At one year after transplant, newly produced T cells mostly accounted for T-cell counts and diversity.

The sequenced sample was peripheral blood, obtained 360 days after TCRalphabeta/CD19-depleted stem cell transplant. These TCRs come from a female patient aged 2-9 years who had a stem cell transplant for Fanconi anemia, so the T cells may come from the graft donor.

This clonotype was seen many times. This sequence joins TRBV12-3 or TRBV12-4 and TRBJ1-5; no reliable D call. Trimming took 4 bases from V and 11 from J, leaving 12 bases between them. This CDR3 has 12 residues. In nucleotides, the CDR3 is TGTGCCAGCAGTTCTGACTTTGTGGCCCAGCATTTT. It codes for CASSSDFVAQHF.

The chain couples TRBV7-2 to TRBJ1-2, with 7 bases fitting TRBD1. Per the germline V gene, CDR1 is SGHTA and CDR2 is FQGNSA. The CDR3 sequence is 12 residues long. V lost 5 bases, J lost 7 bases, and 4 bases stayed unmatched. The chain's CDR3 is CASSEGASGYTF. In DNA, the CDR3 is TGTGCCAGCAGCGAGGGGGCGTCTGGCTACACCTTC.

The chain recombines TRBV7-8 with TRBJ1-2; possible D gene TRBD1, 5 bases. The CDR3 is 13 residues long. The germline V gene has CDR1 SGHVS and CDR2 FQNEAQ. The V end was cut by 5 bases, the J end by 4 bases, with 11 bases between. CDR3 coding DNA: TGTGCCAGCAGCATGGACATGTTCTATGGCTACACCTTC. Amino acids: CASSMDMFYGYTF.

This clonotype was found many times. The chain employs TRBV5-1 and TRBJ2-7, with 10 bases fitting TRBD1. This CDR3 spans 15 amino acids. V was pared by 4 bases and J by 5 bases, with 9 bases of the junction left unmatched. From germline, CDR1 is SGHRS and CDR2 YFSETQ. In nucleotides, the CDR3 is TGCGCCAGCAGCCCTGGACAGGGGGGATACGACGAGCAGTACTTC. Translating it yields CASSPGQGGYDEQYF. Full variable domain (outside the CDR3, taken from reference TRBV5-1 and TRBJ2-7): KAGVTQTPRYLIKTRGQQVTLSCSPISGHRSVSWYQQTPGQGLQFLFEYFSETQRNKGNFPGRFSGRQFSNSRSEMNVSTLELGDSALYLCASSPGQGGYDEQYFGPGTRLTVT.

This clonotype was counted at least ten times. The chain uses TRBV6-5 and TRBJ1-2; possible D gene TRBD1, 6 bases. Trimming took 5 bases from V and 10 from J, leaving 11 bases between them. CDR3 length equals 11 residues. Germline loops: CDR1 MNHEY, CDR2 SVGAGI. The CDR3 loop reads CASSPGHAYTF. CDR3 DNA sequence: TGTGCCAGCAGTCCGGGACATGCCTACACCTTC.

This clonotype was seen a few times. V gene TRBV7-9 combines with J gene TRBJ2-7; 9 bases match TRBD1. The CDR3 spans 16 residues. V shed 1 base, J shed 1 base, and the junction held 5 bases outside the gene matches. From germline, CDR1 is SEHNR and CDR2 FQNEAQ (reference sequence). In nucleotides, the CDR3 is TGTGCCAGCAGCTTAGTGACAGGGGGGAAGTCCTACGAGCAGTACTTC. It specifies CASSLVTGGKSYEQYF.

This clonotype was counted ten times or more. V and J are TRBV6-5 and TRBJ2-7; 7 bases line up with TRBD1. Trimming at V came to 8 bases and at J to 1 base, leaving 11 bases not matched to a gene. Looked up from germline, CDR1 is MNHEY and CDR2 is SVGAGI. The CDR3 extends over 15 amino acids. The CDR3 DNA follows: TGTGCCAGCCGCAATTCGGCAGGGGGTTCCTACGAGCAGTACTTC. Protein product: CASRNSAGGSYEQYF.

This clonotype has at least ten counts. V is TRBV7-2 and J is TRBJ2-1; 10 bases are a match to TRBD2. Germline trimming cut 6 bases from V and 9 bases from J; bases unmatched to any gene: 14. Germline V gene data show CDR1 as SGHTA and CDR2 as FQGNSA. The CDR3 runs to 16 residues. CDR3 bases: TGTGCCAGCAGTCCTTCGGGAGCGGGGGGGACTCGTGAGCAGTTCTTC. Translated, it gives CASSPSGAGGTREQFF. Using reference TRBV7-2 and TRBJ2-1 for the parts outside the CDR3, the full variable domain is GAGVSQSPSNKVTEKGKDVELRCDPISGHTALYWYRQSLGQGLEFLIYFQGNSAPDKSGLPSDRFSAERTGGSVSTLTIQRTQQEDSAVYLCASSPSGAGGTREQFFGPGTRLTVL.

This clonotype has at least ten counts. The V gene is TRBV20-1, the J gene TRBJ2-2; TRBD1 or TRBD2 may be the D gene (5 bases each). From germline, CDR1 is DFQATT and CDR2 SNEGSKA (reference sequence). The CDR3 totals 14 residues. V gave up 5 bases and J gave up 7 bases, with 17 bases separating them. The CDR3: CSASGQVGDGELFF. DNA for the CDR3: TGCAGTGCTTCGGGGCAGGTCGGCGACGGGGAGCTGTTTTTT.

This clonotype has at least ten counts. V gene TRBV20-1 combines with J gene TRBJ2-3; D not certain. V was clipped by 3 bases and J by 7 bases, with 8 bases between them. The CDR3 spans 11 residues. Per the germline V gene, CDR1 is DFQATT and CDR2 is SNEGSKA (reference sequence). CDR3 region: CSASGPYTQYF. CDR3 bases: TGCAGTGCTAGTGGACCCTATACGCAGTATTTT.

This clonotype was observed at least ten times. V usage is TRBV10-3 and J usage is TRBJ2-1; no definite D call. The length of the CDR3 is 14 residues. The germline V and J ends were trimmed by 2 bases and 5 bases, with 10 bases remaining between them. The V gene's germline CDR1 is ENHRY and CDR2 SYGVKD. The CDR3, as DNA: TGTGCCATCAGTGAGAGGCTAAACCACAATGAGCAGTTCTTC. Amino acids: CAISERLNHNEQFF.

This clonotype was detected many times. The chain is built from TRBV10-2 and TRBJ2-7; unclear D gene. The V end lost 4 bases, the J end lost 1 base, and 11 bases lay between the germline ends. The CDR3 is made up of 14 amino acids. Germline V gene lookup returns CDR1 WSHSY and CDR2 SAAADI. CDR3 in DNA: TGCGCCAGCAGTGGTGGAGAAGATTCCTACGAGCAGTACTTC. Its translation: CASSGGEDSYEQYF.

This clonotype has a count of ten or more. The chain joins TRBV24-1 to TRBJ2-2; D call uncertain. Germline assignment: CDR1 KGHDR and CDR2 SFDVKD. This CDR3 region has 15 residues. V lost 3 bases and J 5 bases, leaving 12 bases between the germline ends. The CDR3 DNA is TGTGCCACCAGTGATACCGCTAGTCCTACCGGGGAGCTGTTTTTT. This codes for CATSDTASPTGELFF.

This clonotype appeared a few times. The J gene is TRBJ1-5, the V gene TRBV4-1; D call uncertain. Germline assignment: CDR1 MGHRA and CDR2 YSYEKL. The V gene lost 0 bases and the J gene lost 6 bases, with 9 bases spanning the gap. The CDR3 sequence is 14 residues long. DNA for the CDR3: TGCGCCAGCAGCCAAGATAATACATTTCAGCCCCAGCATTTT. Its protein product is CASSQDNTFQPQHF.

The chain combines TRBV6-5 with TRBJ1-1; D perhaps matches TRBD1 (5 bases). Per germline, CDR1 MNHEY and CDR2 SVGAGI. Trimming took off 0 bases at V and 0 bases at J, with 8 bases between the two ends. CDR3 length: 15 amino acids. The CDR3 region is CASSYSGGMNTEAFF. The CDR3, as DNA: TGTGCCAGCAGTTACTCGGGGGGAATGAACACTGAAGCTTTCTTT.

This clonotype has at least ten counts. The chain couples TRBV28 to TRBJ2-6; either TRBD1 or TRBD2 may supply D (6 bases each). The V gene's germline CDR1 is MDHEN and CDR2 SYDVKM. Trimming removed 2 bases from V and 2 bases from J, with 13 bases in between. The CDR3 is 17 amino acids. Written as DNA, the CDR3 is TGTGCCAGCAGTTTAATTCCGAGGGGGGCTGGGGCCAACGTCCTGACTTTC. Translation gives CASSLIPRGAGANVLTF.

This clonotype has at least ten counts. The chain employs TRBV19 and TRBJ1-1; 10 bases map to TRBD1. V gave up 6 bases and J gave up 2 bases; unmatched junction bases: 9. Germline V gene sequence: CDR1 LNHDA, CDR2 SQIVND (reference sequence). The CDR3 covers 16 residues. The CDR3 sequence is CASSLWTGGGNTEAFF. The CDR3, as DNA: TGTGCCAGTAGCCTCTGGACAGGGGGTGGAAACACTGAAGCTTTCTTT. The full variable domain, in which reference TRBV19 and TRBJ1-1 provide the parts outside the CDR3, is DGGITQSPKYLFRKEGQNVTLSCEQNLNHDAMYWYRQDPGQGLRLIYYSQIVNDFQKGDIAEGYSVSREKKESFPLTVTSAQKNPTAFYLCASSLWTGGGNTEAFFGQGTRLTVV.

This clonotype was observed at least ten times. V gene TRBV10-3 combines with J gene TRBJ2-5; D is undetermined. The V end lost 1 base, the J end lost 1 base, and 7 bases lay between the germline ends. Germline CDR1 and CDR2: ENHRY and SYGVKD. CDR3 length: 14 residues. The CDR3 nucleotides read TGTGCCATCAGTGAGTGGGTAGGCCAAGAGACCCAGTACTTC. Its protein product is CAISEWVGQETQYF.

This clonotype was recorded at least ten times. This chain joins TRBV7-9 and TRBJ1-5; unclear D gene. This CDR3 is built from 12 residues. V dropped 3 bases and J dropped 5 bases, with 5 bases sitting between them. CDR1 is SEHNR and CDR2 is FQNEAQ in the germline V gene (reference sequence). The CDR3 here is CASSFSDQPQHF. CDR3 in DNA: TGTGCCAGCAGCTTTTCAGATCAGCCCCAGCATTTT.

This clonotype has a count of ten or more. The V call is TRBV20-1, the J call TRBJ2-5, with D unclear. The CDR3 contains 12 residues. Looked up from germline, CDR1 is DFQATT and CDR2 is SNEGSKA (reference sequence). Deletions cut 7 bases from V and 3 bases from J, with 12 bases between. In DNA form, the CDR3 reads TGCAGTGGGGGAATTAAAGAAGAGACCCAGTACTTC. It is translated as CSGGIKEETQYF.

This clonotype was counted between two and nine times. The chain couples TRBV5-1 to TRBJ2-2; possibly TRBD1 or TRBD2 for D (6 bases each). The CDR3 consists of 15 residues. V lost 3 bases, J lost 5 bases, and 14 bases lay in between. CDR1 is SGHRS, CDR2 YFSETQ, per germline. The CDR3 region is CASSSDGGQTGELFF. CDR3 coding DNA: TGCGCCAGCAGCTCGGATGGGGGGCAAACCGGGGAGCTGTTTTTT.

The V and J genes are TRBV4-1 and TRBJ2-7; D uncertain. V shed 1 base and J shed 4 bases, with 17 bases lying between them. The germline V gene has CDR1 MGHRA and CDR2 YSYEKL. The CDR3 has 16 residues. The CDR3 region has the DNA TGCGCCAGCAGCCAAGTTTTTAGGCAAACCCCTTACGAGCAGTACTTC. Translated, it gives CASSQVFRQTPYEQYF.